The T cell receptor beta chain under discussion was sequenced for a study of response to subunit inactivated influenza vaccine. V was cut by 7 bases and J by 6 bases, with 7 bases left in between. The CDR3 is 11 amino acids. Germline V gives CDR1 SNHLY, CDR2 FYNNEI. TCRdb redid the calling of the RT-PCR reads with MiXCR, one entry per CDR3 protein. The table lists about 540,000 distinct CDR3 sequences, approximately 20% of them singletons. This clonotype has a handful of counts. These sequences were also reported in another study, on T cells expressing NK-cell markers. That paper adds: The TCR beta cDNA came from 5'RACE template switching with UMIs. Underlying the TCR beta repertoires were sorted CD3+CD56+NKG2C+, CD3+CD56+NKG2C- and CD3+CD56-NKG2C+ T cells. Among the eight sequenced donors, seven tested HCMV-seropositive and one tested seronegative. Dominant NKG2C+ clonotypes in roughly six donors made up 1.0-7.0% of CD8+ T cells.

Sequences were derived from CD4+ T cells sorted from PBMCs, sampled approximately 12 days after vaccination. The chain has TRBV2 and TRBJ2-1; D gene unclear. This TCR was sampled from a man in his fifties who received an inactivated influenza vaccine. The CDR3 loop is CASNDSNEQFF. The CDR3 region has the DNA TGTGCCAGCAACGATTCCAATGAGCAGTTCTTC.